The 27 T cell receptor beta chains below were found in one sample sequenced in a study of T cells in Graves' hyperthyroidism and ophthalmopathy. TCR beta CDR3 sequences were amplified from RNA transcripts. First-round RT-PCR with HTBI primers amplified the TCR CDR3 region. TCRdb independently ran MiXCR on the multiplex PCR reads; one entry per CDR3 protein. The sample lists roughly 570,000 distinct CDR3 sequences, 46% occurring once. Sequencing was performed on peripheral blood or thyroid tissue (not recorded which). The receptors come from an adult woman with Graves' disease, either hyperthyroidism or ophthalmopathy (not recorded which).

Many counts were recorded for this clonotype. The chain is built from TRBV10-2 and TRBJ1-4; perhaps TRBD1 as D (5 bases). Germline V gene lookup returns CDR1 WSHSY and CDR2 SAAADI. The CDR3 totals 15 residues. V gave up 2 bases and J gave up 7 bases, with 14 bases separating them. The CDR3 DNA sequence: TGCGCCAGCAGTGAGGAGAGGGGCCGTGGTGAAAAACTGTTTTTT. It translates to CASSEERGRGEKLFF.

In this sample, this clonotype turned up many times. The rearrangement links TRBV4-1 to TRBJ1-3, with TRBD1 matching over 11 bases. This CDR3 is 16 amino acids long. Germline CDR1 and CDR2: MGHRA and YSYEKL. Trimming took 4 bases from V and 4 from J; bases not matched to a gene: 6. CDR3 in amino acids: CASSRRTGGDGNTIYF. DNA for the CDR3: TGCGCCAGCAGCCGTCGGACAGGGGGCGACGGAAACACCATATATTTT.

The table lists this clonotype with many counts. This rearrangement joins TRBV6-1 to TRBJ2-7; D is unclear. Germline V gives CDR1 MNHNS, CDR2 SASEGT. V gave up 1 base and J gave up 3 bases, with 7 bases separating them. This CDR3 comprises 13 residues. The CDR3 reads CASSEGQVYEQYF. The CDR3 DNA is TGTGCCAGCAGTGAAGGGCAGGTCTACGAGCAGTACTTC.

There are a few counts of this clonotype. The J gene is TRBJ2-7, the V gene TRBV11-2; TRBD1 matches 10 bases. The CDR3 totals 17 residues. In germline, CDR1 is SGHAT, CDR2 FQNNGV. V lost 11 bases and J lost 0; bases outside the gene matches: 16. The DNA of the CDR3 is TGTGCCTGGAGTGGGGGGACAGGGGTCCTGGCCTCCTACGAGCAGTACTTC. Amino acids: CAWSGGTGVLASYEQYF.

This clonotype was counted many times. The rearrangement joins TRBV20-1 to TRBJ1-1, with 8 bases aligning to TRBD1. With 5 bases clipped from V and 11 bases from J, the junction kept 13 bases outside the gene matches. The CDR3 has 13 residues. Germline V gene lookup returns CDR1 DFQATT and CDR2 SNEGSKA (reference sequence). DNA for the CDR3: TGCAGTGCTCAGGGGGCGGGGGAACATTTGGCTTTCTTT. Its translation: CSAQGAGEHLAFF.

This chain connects TRBV7-9 to TRBJ1-1; D gene unclear. V was shortened by 6 bases and J by 1 base, with 12 bases between the two germline ends. The CDR3 consists of 14 residues. Germline CDR1 is SEHNR and CDR2 is FQNEAQ (reference sequence). CDR3 sequence (DNA): TGTGCCAGCAGGCTAGGACTCCAGAACACTGAAGCTTTCTTT. Translation gives CASRLGLQNTEAFF. The complete variable domain, with remaining parts taken from reference TRBV7-9 and TRBJ1-1, reads DTGVSQNPRHKITKRGQNVTFRCDPISEHNRLYWYRQTLGQGPEFLTYFQNEAQLEKSRLLSDRFSAERPKGSFSTLEIQRTEQGDSAMYLCASRLGLQNTEAFFGQGTRLTVV.

This clonotype was observed a handful of times. The chain employs TRBV24-1 and TRBJ2-5, with 10 bases that match TRBD1. Germline assignment: CDR1 KGHDR and CDR2 SFDVKD. This CDR3 region has 16 residues. J was trimmed by 5 bases and V by 3 bases; bases with no gene match: 8. The CDR3 DNA follows: TGTGCCACCAGTGATCGCGGGGACAGGGGTGGGGAGACCCAGTACTTC. Translated: CATSDRGDRGGETQYF.

Ten or more counts support this clonotype. In nucleotides, the CDR3 is TGTGCATGCGGAGGGGAGCAGGGTTCTGAAAAACTGTTTTTT. Its translation is CACGGEQGSEKLFF. The chain combines TRBV7-9 with TRBJ1-4, with D possibly being TRBD1 (5 bases). This CDR3 has 14 amino acids. Germline V gene sequence: CDR1 SEHNR, CDR2 FQNEAQ (reference sequence).

This clonotype appeared many times. This chain uses TRBV19 with TRBJ1-1, with D possibly being TRBD1 (6 bases). V lost 8 bases to trimming and J lost 5 bases, with 21 bases between them. This CDR3 is built from 15 residues. Germline V gene lookup returns CDR1 LNHDA and CDR2 SQIVND (reference sequence). The CDR3 is CASLPRGWGDTEAFF. The CDR3 DNA follows: TGTGCCAGTCTCCCCAGGGGATGGGGAGATACTGAAGCTTTCTTT. The full variable domain, completed using reference TRBV19 and TRBJ1-1, is DGGITQSPKYLFRKEGQNVTLSCEQNLNHDAMYWYRQDPGQGLRLIYYSQIVNDFQKGDIAEGYSVSREKKESFPLTVTSAQKNPTAFYLCASLPRGWGDTEAFFGQGTRLTVV.

V usage is TRBV10-3 and J usage is TRBJ2-5, with D perhaps TRBD2 (6 bases). Per germline, CDR1 ENHRY and CDR2 SYGVKD. V lost 5 bases and J lost 5, with 21 bases in between. The length of the CDR3 is 16 residues. The CDR3 is CAISRLRGETRETQYF. Written as DNA, the CDR3 is TGTGCCATCAGTCGACTGCGCGGGGAAACTAGGGAGACCCAGTACTTC.

The chain is built from TRBV14 and TRBJ1-1; TRBD1 might be the D (6 bases). From germline, CDR1 is SGHDN and CDR2 FVKESK. V lost 1 base and J lost 3, with 9 bases in between. This CDR3 comprises 14 residues. This CDR3 reads CASSQGQAYTEAFF. CDR3 DNA sequence: TGTGCCAGCAGCCAAGGACAGGCCTACACTGAAGCTTTCTTT.

This clonotype came up many times. The J gene is TRBJ1-4, the V gene TRBV7-3; the D is unclear. Germline V gene data show CDR1 as SGHTA and CDR2 as FQGTGA. The V and J ends lost 0 bases and 5 bases respectively, with 4 bases between them. This CDR3 is built from 13 residues. The CDR3 nucleotides are TGTGCCAGCAGCTTAACGAAGAATGAAAAACTGTTTTTT. Translation gives CASSLTKNEKLFF.

This chain uses TRBV9 with TRBJ2-7, with 9 bases lining up with TRBD1. Losses at the gene ends were 3 bases for V and 5 bases for J; bases not matched to a gene: 6. This CDR3 contains 14 residues. Germline CDR1 is SGDLS and CDR2 is YYNGEE. The CDR3 region is CASSETGGVDEQYF. The CDR3 DNA reads TGTGCCAGCAGCGAGACAGGGGGTGTGGACGAGCAGTACTTC. Complete variable domain (other parts from reference TRBV9 and TRBJ2-7): DSGVTQTPKHLITATGQRVTLRCSPRSGDLSVYWYQQSLDQGLQFLIQYYNGEERAKGNILERFSAQQFPDLHSELNLSSLELGDSALYFCASSETGGVDEQYFGPGTRLTVT.

As concerns this clonotype: One end of the junction fails to match germline, which may point to a read error. The chain employs TRBV6-4 and TRBJ1-5; no reliable D call. The germline V gene encodes CDR1 MRHNA and CDR2 SNTAGT. The CDR3 loop spans 14 amino acids. CDR3 region: CTSRMWWVRQPQHF. The CDR3 DNA reads as TGTACCAGCAGAATGTGGTGGGTACGTCAGCCCCAGCATTTT.

J is TRBJ1-5 and V is TRBV19, with TRBD1 matching over 11 bases. In germline, CDR1 is LNHDA, CDR2 SQIVND (reference sequence). This CDR3 has 16 residues. The junction had 13 bases not matched to a gene; V was cut back by 11 bases and J by 4 bases. In DNA form, the CDR3 reads TGTGCCTGGAGTTTGGGGACAGGGGGAAAAAATCAGCCCCAGCATTTT. Amino acid sequence: CAWSLGTGGKNQPQHF.

The chain combines TRBV5-1 with TRBJ1-3, with D possibly TRBD1 on 6 matching bases. V lost 4 bases, J lost 3 bases, and 17 bases lay in between. The V gene's germline CDR1 is SGHRS and CDR2 YFSETQ. The CDR3 covers 16 residues. CDR3 in DNA: TGCGCCAGCAGCGATGGGGGGACAACTTTTGGAAACACCATATATTTT. It codes for CASSDGGTTFGNTIYF.

The chain has TRBV29-1 and TRBJ2-7, with D tentatively TRBD2 (5 bases). Germline V gene data show CDR1 as SQVTM and CDR2 as ANQGSEA. V gave up 3 bases and J gave up 3 bases, with 9 bases separating them. The CDR3 consists of 12 residues. This chain's CDR3 is CSVDPGNYEQYF. CDR3 sequence (DNA): TGCAGCGTTGACCCGGGGAACTACGAGCAGTACTTC.

This chain joins TRBV10-3 and TRBJ1-5, with D possibly TRBD1 on 5 matching bases. Germline V gene lookup returns CDR1 ENHRY and CDR2 SYGVKD. V was trimmed by 8 bases and J by 11 bases, leaving 22 bases between them. CDR3 length: 14 amino acids. CDR3 nucleotides: TGTGCCATCGCCACGGGACTAGCGGGGGAGACCCAGCATTTT. It encodes CAIATGLAGETQHF.

This clonotype was counted at least ten times. V and J are TRBV7-9 and TRBJ2-7; D is unclear. There are 14 residues in the CDR3. Looked up from germline, CDR1 is SEHNR and CDR2 is FQNEAQ (reference sequence). Trimming removed 1 base from V and 5 bases from J, with 12 bases in between. The CDR3 nucleotides read TGTGCCAGCAGCTTAGTTCCCTCCCGCGACGAGCAGTACTTC. Protein sequence: CASSLVPSRDEQYF. The whole variable domain, remainder taken from reference TRBV7-9 and TRBJ2-7, is DTGVSQNPRHKITKRGQNVTFRCDPISEHNRLYWYRQTLGQGPEFLTYFQNEAQLEKSRLLSDRFSAERPKGSFSTLEIQRTEQGDSAMYLCASSLVPSRDEQYFGPGTRLTVT.

J is TRBJ1-1 and V is TRBV15; 8 nucleotides line up with TRBD1. In germline, CDR1 is LNHNV, CDR2 YYDKDF (reference sequence). The junction had 8 bases not matched to a gene; V was cut back by 10 bases and J by 4 bases. The CDR3 loop spans 13 amino acids. CDR3 in DNA: TGTGCCATCGCACAAGGACAGGGCACTGAAGCTTTCTTT. Translating gives CAIAQGQGTEAFF.

V is TRBV5-1 and J is TRBJ1-2; D is uncertain. Trimming took 0 bases from V and 3 from J, leaving 12 bases between them. The CDR3 has 15 amino acids. Germline assignment: CDR1 SGHRS and CDR2 YFSETQ. CDR3 nucleotides: TGCGCCAGCAGCTTGGGGGAACTCATGGACTATGGCTACACCTTC. Translating gives CASSLGELMDYGYTF. Based on the CDR3 plus reference TRBV5-1 and TRBJ1-2, the full variable domain is KAGVTQTPRYLIKTRGQQVTLSCSPISGHRSVSWYQQTPGQGLQFLFEYFSETQRNKGNFPGRFSGRQFSNSRSEMNVSTLELGDSALYLCASSLGELMDYGYTFGSGTRLTVV.

This clonotype was seen a handful of times. The chain employs TRBV7-9 and TRBJ2-3, with a possible D match to TRBD1 (6 bases). Germline V gene sequence: CDR1 SEHNR, CDR2 FQNEAQ (reference sequence). CDR3 length: 12 residues. Trimming took off 3 bases at V and 5 bases at J, with 6 bases between the two ends. CDR3: CASSLTGDTQYF. For the CDR3, the DNA is TGTGCCAGCAGCTTGACAGGAGATACGCAGTATTTT.

The rearrangement joins TRBV24-1 to TRBJ1-5, with D tentatively TRBD1 (5 bases). Germline lookup yields CDR1 KGHDR and CDR2 SFDVKD. The CDR3 loop spans 15 amino acids. V lost 1 base, J lost 7 bases, and 13 bases lay in between. The CDR3 region is CATSDFRERGQPQHF. The CDR3 nucleotides read TGTGCCACCAGTGATTTCAGGGAAAGAGGACAGCCCCAGCATTTT.

This clonotype has ten or more counts. The genes are TRBV13 and TRBJ1-6; no definite D call. V was shortened by 3 bases and J by 8 bases, with 8 bases between the two germline ends. The CDR3 has 13 residues. The germline gives CDR1 PRHDT, CDR2 FYEKMQ (reference sequence). Here the CDR3 DNA reads TGTGCCAGCAGCTTTAATAGGGATTCACCCCTCCACTTT. It yields the protein CASSFNRDSPLHF. The full variable domain, rest sourced from reference TRBV13 and TRBJ1-6, is AAGVIQSPRHLIKEKRETATLKCYPIPRHDTVYWYQQGPGQDPQFLISFYEKMQSDKGSIPDRFSAQQFSDYHSELNMSSLELGDSALYFCASSFNRDSPLHFGNGTRLTVT.

Points on this clonotype: An end of the junction does not agree with germline; a read error may underlie this. The CDR3 spells CASSQRTWGNTIYF. The DNA of the CDR3 is TGCGCCAGCAGCCAACGGACCTGGGGAAACACCATATATTTT. The chain recombines TRBV11-2 with TRBJ1-3; no clear D. In germline, CDR1 is SGHAT, CDR2 FQNNGV. The CDR3 runs 14 residues.

This clonotype was observed at least ten times. The chain employs TRBV20-1 and TRBJ2-2, with D unclear. Trimming took off 5 bases at V and 4 bases at J, with 5 bases between the two ends. Germline CDR1 reads DFQATT; CDR2 reads SNEGSKA (reference sequence). The CDR3 is 11 residues long. DNA of the CDR3: TGCAGTGCTCCTTTCACCGGGGAGCTGTTTTTT. Translating gives CSAPFTGELFF.

Ten or more counts support this clonotype. This chain uses TRBV28 with TRBJ1-2; 7 nucleotides agree with TRBD1. The CDR3 contains 15 residues. CDR1 is MDHEN and CDR2 is SYDVKM in the germline V gene. Losses at the gene ends were 8 bases for V and 3 bases for J; bases not matched to a gene: 12. The CDR3, as DNA: TGTGCCAGCCATTGGGACAGCCAAGGGGACTATGGCTACACCTTC. Its translation is CASHWDSQGDYGYTF.